A selection of T cell receptor beta chains follows, all from one sample in a study of blood T cells in healthy people across ages. TCRdb re-called the 5' RACE reads through MiXCR, storing one row per CDR3 protein. The sample lists 600,000 or so distinct CDR3 sequences, approximately 30% occurring once. Sequenced input: blood. Every receptor here comes from an elderly woman in good health. The CDR3 runs from the conserved cysteine through the conserved F or W. Fields, in order: J gene, V gene, CDR3 protein.

>TRBJ2-2|TRBV4-1
CASSQGTSGSRGGELFF
>TRBJ1-6|TRBV7-9
CASSSGQGNSPLHF
>TRBJ1-2|TRBV5-5
CASSLKTGRDNYGYTF
>TRBJ1-2|TRBV12-3/TRBV12-4
CASSTMIGAGYGYTF
>TRBJ2-2|TRBV7-2
CASSPRIGELFF
>TRBJ1-1|TRBV20-1
CSAGTGKAMNTEAFF
>TRBJ1-2|TRBV7-2
CASSSPEVDRVSGYTF
>TRBJ2-3|TRBV29-1
CSATKGDTQYF
>TRBJ1-5|TRBV5-1
CASTLTGYNQPQHF
>TRBJ2-7|TRBV4-1
CASSQPKTSGGVYEQYF
>TRBJ1-2|TRBV5-1
CASSLSPGANYGYTF
>TRBJ1-5|TRBV10-3
CAISESRPAGVGNQPQHF
>TRBJ1-5|TRBV30
CAWSGTGYGGNQPQHF
>TRBJ2-3|TRBV20-1
CSARSRTGSTDTQYF
>TRBJ2-7|TRBV7-2
CASSFPGNYEQYF
>TRBJ1-2|TRBV20-1
CSARAGDNYGYTF
>TRBJ2-5|TRBV7-3
CASSPTGGAETQYF
>TRBJ1-5|TRBV20-1
CSAAKPGVSNQPQHF
>TRBJ1-1|TRBV4-3
CASSQEQGAYEAFF
>TRBJ2-7|TRBV20-1
CSAGILANEQYF
>TRBJ2-5|TRBV20-1
CSAGALAGGTLQETQYF
>TRBJ1-3|TRBV7-9
CASTDGTSGNTRYF
>TRBJ1-2|TRBV2
CASIHRGYGYTF
>TRBJ2-6|TRBV5-1
CASSEHRGVSGANVLTF
>TRBJ1-2|TRBV18
CASSLLGGRSVHRANYGYTF
>-|TRBV5-6
CASSLYETQYF
>TRBJ2-1|TRBV3-1
CASSLAGGWEEQFF
>TRBJ2-7|TRBV20-1
CSAYRGLSYEQYF
>TRBJ1-1|TRBV18
CASSPQKGRTEAFF
>TRBJ2-7|TRBV9
CASSVGTSGEYEQYF
>TRBJ1-4|TRBV6-5
CAGSRDEKLFF
>TRBJ2-5|TRBV6-1
CASSILPGAQETQYF
>TRBJ2-3|TRBV6-6
CASRAFEGPDTQYF
>TRBJ2-2|TRBV6-1
CASSEPVAGELFF
>TRBJ1-5|TRBV20-1
CSARGGGYRNQPKHF
>TRBJ1-2|TRBV7-2
CASSQGRGNYGYTF
>TRBJ1-5|TRBV20-1
CSARGSGANQPQHF
>TRBJ1-2|TRBV11-3
CASSLAEETYGYTF
>TRBJ2-3|TRBV2
CASSLGGEGSTDTQYF
>TRBJ1-2|TRBV11-2
CASSLAGQGFYGYTF
>TRBJ2-1|TRBV5-6
CASSLYGQRNEQFF
>-|TRBV5-1
CASSLVGQGGEQYF
>TRBJ1-2|TRBV29-1
CSVVRSGRSDYTF